Below, 28 T cell receptor beta chains from the same sample are listed, as sequenced in a study of blood T cell repertoires in COVID-19. Sequencing used immunoSEQ multiplex PCR; TCRdb keeps in-frame clones, though not all of them. The data show 130,000 to 150,000 clones, with roughly 87% seen just once and 4% held by the top ten. What was sequenced was PBMCs or T cells enriched from blood (not recorded which). The receptors come from a woman in her thirties or forties who had been exposed to COVID-19.

This rearrangement joins TRBV14 to TRBJ2-1, with TRBD2 identical over 9 bases. This CDR3 comprises 14 residues. The V gene end was trimmed by 6 bases and the J gene end by 8 bases; junction bases not matched to a gene: 8. Per the germline V gene, CDR1 is SGHDN and CDR2 is FVKESK. The CDR3: CASSRLAEGDEQFF. In DNA form, the CDR3 reads TGTGCCAGCAGTCGACTAGCGGAGGGCGATGAGCAGTTCTTC.

This clone was seen a few times. The CDR3 bases are TGCGCCAGCAGTGAGGACAGGAGCAATCAGCCCCAGCATTTT. It is translated as CASSEDRSNQPQHF. The chain links TRBV10-2 to TRBJ1-5, with D tentatively TRBD1 (6 bases). V shed 2 bases and J shed 1 base, with 6 bases lying between them. CDR3 length: 14 residues. The germline V gene has CDR1 WSHSY and CDR2 SAAADI.

The rearrangement links TRBV6-5 to TRBJ1-1; the D is unclear. CDR1 MNHEY and CDR2 SVGAGI come from the germline V gene. The CDR3 consists of 15 residues. The germline V and J ends were trimmed by 5 bases and 1 base, with 14 bases remaining between them. CDR3 sequence: CASSLGGTGNTEAFF. CDR3 nucleotides: TGTGCCAGCAGTCTAGGAGGAACGGGGAACACTGAAGCTTTCTTT.

J is TRBJ1-5 and V is TRBV5-5; D gene unclear. CDR3 length: 15 residues. Trimming removed 1 base from V and 4 bases from J, with 12 bases in between. Germline V lookup: CDR1 SGHKS, CDR2 YYEKEE (reference sequence). CDR3 DNA: TGTGCCAGCAGCTTGACAAATCACCAGAATCAGCCCCAGCATTTT. Amino acid sequence: CASSLTNHQNQPQHF.

The V and J genes are TRBV19 and TRBJ1-2; 8 nucleotides agree with TRBD1. After removal of 5 bases from V and 5 bases from J, the junction contained 7 bases not matched to a gene. Germline assignment: CDR1 LNHDA and CDR2 SQIVND (reference sequence). The CDR3 has 14 residues. CDR3 in DNA: TGTGCCAGTAGTGCAACAGGGGGAGAGTATGGCTACACCTTC. Its protein product is CASSATGGEYGYTF. The full variable domain, completed using reference TRBV19 and TRBJ1-2, is DGGITQSPKYLFRKEGQNVTLSCEQNLNHDAMYWYRQDPGQGLRLIYYSQIVNDFQKGDIAEGYSVSREKKESFPLTVTSAQKNPTAFYLCASSATGGEYGYTFGSGTRLTVV.

This rearrangement joins TRBV7-2 to TRBJ1-4; the D gene is possibly TRBD1 (5 bases). This CDR3 is built from 17 residues. The V and J ends lost 5 bases and 2 bases respectively, with 18 bases between them. Germline values: CDR1 SGHTA, CDR2 FQGNSA. CDR3 coding DNA: TGTGCCAGCAGCCAGGATATGGGACTGGCCACTAATGAAAAACTGTTTTTT. Translated, it gives CASSQDMGLATNEKLFF. The whole variable domain, remainder taken from reference TRBV7-2 and TRBJ1-4, is GAGVSQSPSNKVTEKGKDVELRCDPISGHTALYWYRQSLGQGLEFLIYFQGNSAPDKSGLPSDRFSAERTGGSVSTLTIQRTQQEDSAVYLCASSQDMGLATNEKLFFGSGTQLSVL.

The V and J genes are TRBV27 and TRBJ1-1; 7 positions agree with TRBD1. This CDR3 contains 14 residues. Germline CDR1 MNHEY, CDR2 SMNVEV (reference sequence). Losses at the gene ends were 2 bases for V and 5 bases for J; bases not matched to a gene: 5. CDR3 loop: CASSLKGARTEAFF. CDR3 coding DNA: TGTGCCAGCAGTTTAAAGGGGGCAAGAACTGAAGCTTTCTTT.

The CDR3: CAGARGDQETQYF. The CDR3 DNA is TGTGCCGGGGCCAGGGGGGATCAAGAGACCCAGTACTTC. The chain links TRBV6-5 to TRBJ2-5; maybe TRBD1 (7 bases). Trimming pared 11 bases from V and 2 bases from J, leaving 15 bases between. Germline V gene sequence: CDR1 MNHEY, CDR2 SVGAGI. The CDR3 has 13 amino acids.

V and J are TRBV6-5 and TRBJ2-3, with 10 bases fitting TRBD2. J lost 2 bases, V lost 6 bases, and 5 bases had no gene match. CDR1 and CDR2 (germline): MNHEY, SVGAGI. The CDR3 extends over 15 amino acids. Here the CDR3 reads CASSGAGGYTDTQYF. CDR3 DNA sequence: TGTGCCAGCAGCGGAGCGGGAGGGTACACAGATACGCAGTATTTT.

The V call is TRBV29-1, the J call TRBJ2-7, with D tentatively TRBD2 (5 bases). Deletions cut 1 base from V and 6 bases from J, with 13 bases between. This CDR3 is built from 13 residues. Germline lookup yields CDR1 SQVTM and CDR2 ANQGSEA. This CDR3 reads CSVEGQLEAEQYF. CDR3 DNA sequence: TGCAGCGTTGAAGGTCAGTTGGAGGCCGAGCAGTACTTC.

Written as DNA, the CDR3 is TGTGCCAGCACCCGCGTGGGACAGAGCAATCAGCCCCAGCATTTT. Translation gives CASTRVGQSNQPQHF. The V call is TRBV6-5, the J call TRBJ1-5; 7 nucleotides line up with TRBD1. CDR3 length: 15 amino acids. Germline V gives CDR1 MNHEY, CDR2 SVGAGI. V trimming: 7 bases; J trimming: 1 base; junction bases outside the gene matches: 7.

The CDR3 region is CASSLRTGYNSPLHF. The CDR3, as DNA: TGTGCCAGCAGCCTTCGGACAGGGTATAATTCACCCCTCCACTTT. This chain connects TRBV27 to TRBJ1-6, with 8 bases lining up with TRBD1. This CDR3 has 15 residues. Germline CDR1 is MNHEY and CDR2 is SMNVEV (reference sequence). The V gene end was trimmed by 6 bases and the J gene end by 4 bases; junction bases not matched to a gene: 5.

The rearrangement uses TRBV5-4 and TRBJ2-5; TRBD1 matches 7 bases. This CDR3 has 14 amino acids. CDR1 SGHNT and CDR2 YYREEE come from the germline V gene (reference sequence). V lost 0 bases and J lost 2; bases outside the gene matches: 1. CDR3 region: CASSLGQGQETQYF. The CDR3 nucleotides are TGTGCCAGCAGCTTGGGACAGGGTCAAGAGACCCAGTACTTC.

The chain links TRBV19 to TRBJ1-5, with D unresolved. The CDR3 spans 14 residues. The germline V gene has CDR1 LNHDA and CDR2 SQIVND (reference sequence). V was clipped by 3 bases and J by 6 bases, with 12 bases between them. The CDR3 protein is CASSIVGVSQPQHF. The CDR3 DNA reads as TGTGCCAGTAGTATTGTCGGTGTGAGTCAGCCCCAGCATTTT. The full variable domain, completed using reference TRBV19 and TRBJ1-5, is DGGITQSPKYLFRKEGQNVTLSCEQNLNHDAMYWYRQDPGQGLRLIYYSQIVNDFQKGDIAEGYSVSREKKESFPLTVTSAQKNPTAFYLCASSIVGVSQPQHFGDGTRLSIL.

The sample holds one count of this clone. One junction end disagrees with the germline gene, perhaps due to a read error. The chain has TRBV12-3 or TRBV12-4 and TRBJ2-7; the D gene is possibly TRBD1 (6 bases). The CDR3 runs 12 residues. CDR3 sequence: CASSLMKGHRTF. DNA of the CDR3: TGTGCCAGCAGTTTAATGAAGGGACATCGTACCTTC.

This sequence joins TRBV6-5 and TRBJ1-6; a possible D gene is TRBD1 (5 bases). The V gene's germline CDR1 is MNHEY and CDR2 SVGAGI. The CDR3 sequence is 14 residues long. V shed 2 bases and J shed 10 bases, with 12 bases lying between them. CDR3 nucleotide sequence: TGTGCCAGCAGTTACGGTTGGGGCAGGTCACCCCTCCACTTT. This gives the protein CASSYGWGRSPLHF.

The chain links TRBV7-9 to TRBJ1-2, with unresolved D. This CDR3 spans 15 amino acids. The V gene lost 5 bases and the J gene lost 4 bases, with 17 bases spanning the gap. Germline loops: CDR1 SEHNR, CDR2 FQNEAQ (reference sequence). CDR3 residues: CASSPPILAPYGYTF. CDR3 bases: TGTGCCAGCAGCCCGCCGATCCTTGCGCCCTATGGCTACACCTTC.

This clone was counted a single time. CDR3 sequence reads: CASSQGGRQNTGELFF. The CDR3 bases are TGTGCCAGCAGCCAAGGCGGTCGGCAGAACACCGGGGAGCTGTTTTTT. The rearrangement joins TRBV3-1 (or the pseudogene TRBV3-2) to TRBJ2-2; the D is unclear. V was pared by 1 base and J by 1 base, with 10 bases between. The length of the CDR3 is 16 residues. CDR1 is LGHDT and CDR2 is YNNKEL in the germline V gene (reference sequence).

V gene TRBV7-2 combines with J gene TRBJ1-1, with 9 positions matching TRBD1. The CDR3 contains 16 residues. The germline gives CDR1 SGHTA, CDR2 FQGNSA. The V segment lost 3 bases and the J segment 7 bases; nucleotides outside the gene matches: 12. Here the CDR3 reads CASSFSPGTGTGEAFF. The CDR3 bases are TGTGCCAGCAGCTTCAGTCCCGGGACAGGGACCGGTGAAGCTTTCTTT.

The V gene is TRBV9, the J gene TRBJ1-1; D may be TRBD1 (5 bases). Looked up from germline, CDR1 is SGDLS and CDR2 is YYNGEE. This CDR3 has 15 residues. V lost 4 bases, J lost 4 bases, and 17 bases lay in between. CDR3 in amino acids: CASSLNPGGGTEAFF. As DNA, the CDR3 is TGTGCCAGCAGCCTCAACCCGGGGGGAGGCACTGAAGCTTTCTTT.

The chain has TRBV28 and TRBJ2-3; TRBD1 is a possible D gene (5 bases). Per the germline V gene, CDR1 is MDHEN and CDR2 is SYDVKM. V was pared by 3 bases and J by 5 bases, with 12 bases between. This CDR3 is 14 amino acids long. Written as DNA, the CDR3 is TGTGCCAGCAGTTTGCAGGGTGGCCTAGATACGCAGTATTTT. Translation gives CASSLQGGLDTQYF. Combining the CDR3 with reference TRBV28 and TRBJ2-3 gives the whole variable domain DVKVTQSSRYLVKRTGEKVFLECVQDMDHENMFWYRQDPGLGLRLIYFSYDVKMKEKGDIPEGYSVSREKKERFSLILESASTNQTSMYLCASSLQGGLDTQYFGPGTRLTVL.

The chain couples TRBV10-3 to TRBJ1-5, with 7 bases lining up with TRBD1. The ends lost 7 bases at V and 10 bases at J; junction bases unmatched: 10. The CDR3 is 13 residues long. CDR1 ENHRY and CDR2 SYGVKD come from the germline V gene. The CDR3 protein is CAITSETGTPQHF. The DNA of the CDR3 is TGTGCCATCACCTCCGAGACAGGGACCCCCCAGCATTTT.

This clone was recorded only once. The chain joins TRBV21-1 to TRBJ2-3; TRBD2 is the table's D call and was not checked against the DNA. TRBV21-1 is recorded as a pseudogene. The CDR3 contains 15 residues. CDR3: CASSTLAGAPDTQYF. The CDR3 DNA reads TGTGCCAGCAGCACATTAGCGGGAGCCCCAGATACGCAGTATTTT.

The V gene is TRBV5-1, the J gene TRBJ2-1, with a tentative D call TRBD2 (5 bases). Germline-derived CDR1 and CDR2 are SGHRS and YFSETQ. This CDR3 contains 16 residues. Deletions cut 0 bases from V and 5 bases from J, with 15 bases between. CDR3 coding DNA: TGCGCCAGCAGCTTGGCCTCGCTGGACTTGGACAATGAGCAGTTCTTC. Protein sequence: CASSLASLDLDNEQFF.

This chain connects TRBV5-1 to TRBJ2-3; 8 nucleotides agree with TRBD2. Looked up from germline, CDR1 is SGHRS and CDR2 is YFSETQ. The CDR3 covers 17 residues. Trimming at V came to 3 bases and at J to 2 bases, leaving 11 bases not matched to a gene. The chain's CDR3 is CASSSRVVAGYTDTQYF. CDR3 in DNA: TGCGCCAGCAGCTCCCGAGTGGTAGCGGGGTACACAGATACGCAGTATTTT.

This clone appeared a few times. The CDR3, as DNA: TGTGCCAGCAGCTTAGCAGGGGGACCTCATTACGAGCAGTACTTC. Its translation is CASSLAGGPHYEQYF. The chain is built from TRBV7-8 and TRBJ2-7, with D possibly matching TRBD1 (6 bases). V lost 0 bases, J lost 4 bases, and 13 bases lay in between. Germline CDR1 and CDR2: SGHVS and FQNEAQ. The CDR3 runs to 15 residues.

The chain recombines TRBV9 with TRBJ2-7, with unresolved D. The CDR3 has 15 residues. V lost 2 bases to trimming and J lost 0 bases, with 12 bases between them. Looked up from germline, CDR1 is SGDLS and CDR2 is YYNGEE. Here the CDR3 reads CASSVSVGSSYEQYF. CDR3 DNA: TGTGCCAGCAGCGTTTCCGTCGGTAGCTCCTACGAGCAGTACTTC. Drawing the rest from reference TRBV9 and TRBJ2-7, the complete variable domain is DSGVTQTPKHLITATGQRVTLRCSPRSGDLSVYWYQQSLDQGLQFLIQYYNGEERAKGNILERFSAQQFPDLHSELNLSSLELGDSALYFCASSVSVGSSYEQYFGPGTRLTVT.

Only one count was recorded for this clone. The gene calls are TRBV10-3 and TRBJ2-3; 10 nucleotides align to TRBD2. The V gene end was trimmed by 7 bases and the J gene end by 6 bases; junction bases not matched to a gene: 10. The V gene's germline CDR1 is ENHRY and CDR2 SYGVKD. The CDR3 totals 15 residues. As DNA, the CDR3 is TGTGCCATCACCCCATTAGCGGGGGGAAGGGATACGCAGTATTTT. It is translated as CAITPLAGGRDTQYF.